These T cell receptor beta chains were read from a single sample in a study of cytomegalovirus exposure and HLA in healthy donors. Sequencing used immunoSEQ multiplex PCR; TCRdb keeps in-frame clones, though not all of them. This sample has some 250,000 clones, with 86% found just once. Material: PBMCs. The source of these receptors is a woman between 25 and 40 years old in good health and CMV-seropositive. Both conserved end residues are part of each CDR3. The D gene is left open where the match is weak. Rows give clone size only sometimes, using once, few, many, or a class for an expanded clone.

V	size	J	D	DNA	CDR3
TRBV4-1	-	TRBJ2-2	TRBD2	TGCGCCAGCAGCCAAGAGAGTACCCTAGCGGGAGTGTCCGGGGAGCTGTTTTTT	CASSQESTLAGVSGELFF
TRBV30	-	TRBJ1-1	TRBD1	TGTGCCTGGAGCGGACAGGGGGTGGAAGCTTTCTTT	CAWSGQGVEAFF
TRBV9	-	TRBJ2-5	-	TGTGCCAGCAGCGTAGGTAGGGGTATAGAGACCCAGTACTTC	CASSVGRGIETQYF
TRBV27	-	TRBJ2-7	-	TGTGCCAGCACCCCGGGGGGCCACGAGCAGTACTTC	CASTPGGHEQYF
TRBV5-1	-	TRBJ1-1	-	TGCGCCAGCAGTTTCGATGCGAGCACTGAAGCTTTCTTT	CASSFDASTEAFF
TRBV9	-	TRBJ2-6	TRBD1	TGTGCCAGCAGTCCGGACAGGGTATCAGGTGGGGCCAACGTCCTGACTTTC	CASSPDRVSGGANVLTF
TRBV6-6	-	TRBJ2-7	-	TGTGCCACCGTGGCGGGCGGACCTTCCTACGAGCAGTACTTC	CATVAGGPSYEQYF
TRBV10-3	-	TRBJ1-4	TRBD1	TGTGCCATCAGTGGAGGACAGGGGAATGAAAAACTGTTTTTT	CAISGGQGNEKLFF
TRBV6-1	-	TRBJ1-2	TRBD1	TGTGCCAGCAGTGTCTCAACACCGGGACAGGGGTTAGGTGGCTACACCTTC	CASSVSTPGQGLGGYTF
TRBV19	once	TRBJ2-5	-	TGTGCCAGTAGTATAGACGAGGAGGAGACCCAGTACTTC	CASSIDEEETQYF
TRBV4-1	-	TRBJ2-5	TRBD1	TGCGCCAGCAGCCGACAGGGGCCGGTAAACCAAGAGACCCAGTACTTC	CASSRQGPVNQETQYF
TRBV30	-	TRBJ1-5	-	TGTGCCTGGAGTGGTCGTGGCAATCAGCCCCAGCATTTT	CAWSGRGNQPQHF
TRBV10-1	-	TRBJ2-7	-	TGCGCCAGCAGTGAGTCGGGGGGACTGGCCTACGAGCAGTACTTC	CASSESGGLAYEQYF
TRBV7-3	once	TRBJ2-1	TRBD2	TGTGCCAGCAGCTTAAAGCTAGCGGACTCCTACAATGAGCAGTTCTTC	CASSLKLADSYNEQFF
TRBV19	-	TRBJ2-2	-	TGTGCCAGTAAGTTCGAGGGCGTGAACACCGGGGAGCTGTTTTTT	CASKFEGVNTGELFF
TRBV28	-	TRBJ1-3	-	TGTGCCAGCAGTTGGATAAGGGGCAAAAGTGATATCTCTGGAAACACCATATATTTT	CASSWIRGKSDISGNTIYF
TRBV19	-	TRBJ2-7	-	TGTGCCAGTAGTATAGGTCGGCAGGGATCGGGCGAGCAGTACTTC	CASSIGRQGSGEQYF
TRBV2	-	TRBJ1-2	-	TGTGCCAGCAGTGAACTCGGGGGTAGCTATGGCTACACCTTC	CASSELGGSYGYTF
TRBV4-1	-	TRBJ1-2	-	TGCGCCAGCAGCCAAGATCGATCTGGGTACAGGGTGGGCTACACCTTC	CASSQDRSGYRVGYTF